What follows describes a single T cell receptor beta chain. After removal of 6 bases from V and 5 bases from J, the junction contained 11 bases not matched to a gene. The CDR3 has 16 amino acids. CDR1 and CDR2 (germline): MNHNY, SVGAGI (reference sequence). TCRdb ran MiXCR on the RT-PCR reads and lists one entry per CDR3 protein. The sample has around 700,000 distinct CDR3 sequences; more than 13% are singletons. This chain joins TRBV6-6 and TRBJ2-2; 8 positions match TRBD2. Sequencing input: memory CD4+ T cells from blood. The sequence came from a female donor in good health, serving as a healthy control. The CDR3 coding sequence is TGTGCCAGCAGCAACTCGGGGGGGGGACCTACCGGGGAGCTGTTTTTT. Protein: CASSNSGGGPTGELFF.